The rows below give T cell receptor beta chains drawn from one sample of a study of a mutant IDH1 vaccine in newly diagnosed glioma. Libraries were prepared by immunoSEQ multiplex PCR; TCRdb keeps only in-frame clonotypes and omits some of them. Among 65,000 to 85,000 clones, around nine tenths were seen once, and the ten largest hold 2% to 2.5%. Their cognate antigens are unknown. The sequencing used PBMCs, collected from a glioma patient whose treatment included an IDH1 peptide vaccine. The receptors shown here come from a man aged 30 to 39 with glioma. The CDR3 runs from the conserved cysteine through the conserved F or W. Fields, in order: J gene, V gene, clone size, D gene, CDR3 protein, CDR3 DNA. The D gene is left open where the match is weak. Rows may omit the clone size; those that give it use once, few, many or a size class.

j_gene: TRBJ2-1; v_gene: TRBV29-1; abundance: .; d_gene: .; CDR3aa: CSVEAGLPNEQFF; CDR3nt: TGCAGCGTTGAAGCGGGACTCCCCAATGAGCAGTTCTTC
j_gene: TRBJ1-1; v_gene: TRBV28; abundance: once; d_gene: .; CDR3aa: CASSLQRQGEAFF; CDR3nt: TGTGCCAGCAGTTTACAGAGGCAAGGTGAAGCTTTCTTT
j_gene: TRBJ1-2; v_gene: TRBV13; abundance: .; d_gene: .; CDR3aa: CASSSGQSAYYGYTF; CDR3nt: TGTGCCAGCAGCTCCGGACAGAGCGCCTACTATGGCTACACCTTC
j_gene: TRBJ1-2; v_gene: TRBV2; abundance: .; d_gene: TRBD1; CDR3aa: CASLPDRVTGYGYTF; CDR3nt: TGTGCCAGCTTACCTGACAGGGTAACGGGCTATGGCTACACCTTC
j_gene: TRBJ2-3; v_gene: TRBV5-4; abundance: .; d_gene: .; CDR3aa: CASSLDLGAPDTQYF; CDR3nt: TGTGCCAGCAGCTTGGACCTAGGCGCACCAGATACGCAGTATTTT
j_gene: TRBJ1-1; v_gene: TRBV5-6; abundance: .; d_gene: TRBD1; CDR3aa: CASSWGTGNVNTEAFF; CDR3nt: TGTGCCAGCAGCTGGGGGACAGGAAACGTGAACACTGAAGCTTTCTTT
j_gene: TRBJ1-1; v_gene: TRBV5-1; abundance: .; d_gene: .; CDR3aa: CASSLDRAPTEAFF; CDR3nt: TGCGCCAGCAGCTTGGATCGGGCCCCCACTGAAGCTTTCTTT
j_gene: TRBJ2-7; v_gene: TRBV7-9; abundance: once; d_gene: .; CDR3aa: CASSSPQRGSSYEQYF; CDR3nt: TGTGCCAGCAGCTCGCCCCAGCGAGGGAGCTCCTACGAGCAGTACTTC
j_gene: TRBJ2-5; v_gene: TRBV18; abundance: .; d_gene: TRBD2; CDR3aa: CASSPTSGRETQYF; CDR3nt: TGTGCCAGCTCACCAACTAGCGGGAGGGAGACCCAGTACTTC
j_gene: TRBJ1-3; v_gene: TRBV6-1; abundance: once; d_gene: .; CDR3aa: CASQRGVRGNTIYF; CDR3nt: TGTGCCAGCCAGCGTGGGGTCAGAGGAAACACCATATATTTT
j_gene: TRBJ2-7; v_gene: TRBV6-6; abundance: .; d_gene: TRBD1; CDR3aa: CASTSKSGQNSYEQYF; CDR3nt: TGTGCCAGCACCTCCAAATCGGGACAGAACTCCTACGAGCAGTACTTC
j_gene: TRBJ2-2; v_gene: TRBV19; abundance: .; d_gene: .; CDR3aa: CASRWVAGVTGELFF; CDR3nt: TGTGCCAGTAGATGGGTGGCAGGGGTAACCGGGGAGCTGTTTTTT
j_gene: TRBJ2-7; v_gene: TRBV5-5; abundance: .; d_gene: TRBD1; CDR3aa: CASSLQGPFGYF; CDR3nt: TGTGCCAGCAGCTTACAGGGGCCCTTTGGGTACTTC
j_gene: TRBJ1-2; v_gene: TRBV4-3; abundance: .; d_gene: .; CDR3aa: CASSQDGGVGYTF; CDR3nt: TGCGCCAGCAGCCAAGATGGGGGGGTCGGCTACACCTTC
j_gene: TRBJ2-3; v_gene: TRBV9; abundance: .; d_gene: TRBD2; CDR3aa: CASSSRGVLDTQYF; CDR3nt: TGTGCCAGCAGCTCGCGGGGGGTTCTCGATACGCAGTATTTT
j_gene: TRBJ2-7; v_gene: TRBV6-1; abundance: .; d_gene: TRBD1; CDR3aa: CASRGDRGLYEQYF; CDR3nt: TGTGCCAGCAGGGGGGACAGGGGGCTGTACGAGCAGTACTTC
j_gene: TRBJ2-7; v_gene: TRBV10-3; abundance: .; d_gene: .; CDR3aa: CAISEVRSNEQYF; CDR3nt: TGTGCCATCAGTGAGGTTAGGTCGAACGAGCAGTACTTC
j_gene: TRBJ1-5; v_gene: TRBV6-5; abundance: .; d_gene: .; CDR3aa: CASSYSGSNQPQHF; CDR3nt: TGTGCCAGCAGTTACTCGGGAAGCAATCAGCCCCAGCATTTT
j_gene: TRBJ1-4; v_gene: TRBV5-6; abundance: .; d_gene: .; CDR3aa: CASSPRELGGEKLFF; CDR3nt: TGTGCCAGCAGCCCGCGAGAGTTGGGGGGCGAAAAACTGTTTTTT
j_gene: TRBJ1-1; v_gene: TRBV20-1; abundance: .; d_gene: .; CDR3aa: CSAMKGSEAFF; CDR3nt: TGCAGTGCCATGAAAGGTAGTGAAGCTTTCTTT
j_gene: TRBJ1-1; v_gene: TRBV6-5; abundance: few; d_gene: TRBD1; CDR3aa: CASSSRQGVNTEAFF; CDR3nt: TGTGCCAGCAGTTCCCGACAGGGGGTGAACACTGAAGCTTTCTTT
j_gene: TRBJ2-2; v_gene: TRBV5-5; abundance: .; d_gene: .; CDR3aa: CASSRRDTGELFF; CDR3nt: TGCGCCAGCAGCCGACGGGACACCGGGGAGCTGTTTTTT
j_gene: TRBJ1-1; v_gene: TRBV2; abundance: few; d_gene: .; CDR3aa: CASAGLQNTEAFF; CDR3nt: TGTGCCAGCGCGGGACTCCAGAACACTGAAGCTTTCTTT
j_gene: TRBJ1-1; v_gene: TRBV6-5; abundance: .; d_gene: TRBD1; CDR3aa: CASSLDRARTEAFF; CDR3nt: TGTGCCAGCAGCCTGGACAGGGCGAGGACTGAAGCTTTCTTT
j_gene: TRBJ1-5; v_gene: TRBV18; abundance: .; d_gene: TRBD1; CDR3aa: CASSPTPGGGKQPQHF; CDR3nt: TGTGCCAGCTCACCAACACCAGGAGGGGGCAAACAGCCCCAGCATTTT
j_gene: TRBJ1-1; v_gene: TRBV11-3; abundance: few; d_gene: .; CDR3aa: CASSLEEGTEAFF; CDR3nt: TGTGCCAGCAGCTTAGAAGAAGGAACTGAAGCTTTCTTT
j_gene: TRBJ2-5; v_gene: TRBV5-4; abundance: .; d_gene: TRBD2; CDR3aa: CASSSTSGGYQETQYF; CDR3nt: TGTGCCAGCAGCTCCACTAGCGGGGGGTACCAAGAGACCCAGTACTTC
j_gene: TRBJ2-5; v_gene: TRBV27; abundance: .; d_gene: .; CDR3aa: CASSLSEPRGPYQETQYF; CDR3nt: TGTGCCAGCAGTTTATCTGAACCAAGGGGCCCCTACCAAGAGACCCAGTACTTC